Below are 30 T cell receptor beta chains sequenced from a single sample in a study of blood T cell repertoires in COVID-19. This table comes from immunoSEQ multiplex PCR, and its TCRdb copy is limited to in-frame clones, with some not included. The sample lists about 130,000 clones, over 60% occurring once. The sequencing sample was made of peripheral blood. The receptors stem from a man aged 40-50 years with active or convalescent COVID-19.

J is TRBJ1-2 and V is TRBV4-2; 8 bases align to TRBD1. J lost 4 bases, V lost 3 bases, and 4 bases had no gene match. Looked up from germline, CDR1 is LGHNA and CDR2 is YNFKEQ. The CDR3 covers 14 residues. In DNA, the CDR3 is TGTGCCAGCAGCCAGGTCGGACAGGGCTATGGCTACACCTTC. Protein: CASSQVGQGYGYTF.

In its sample, this clone was seen once. This chain links TRBV6-5 with TRBJ2-7, with TRBD1 matching over 10 bases. The CDR3 runs to 15 residues. Germline V lookup: CDR1 MNHEY, CDR2 SVGAGI. The V gene end was trimmed by 0 bases and the J gene end by 3 bases; junction bases not matched to a gene: 2. The CDR3 loop is CASSYSGTGVYEQYF. CDR3 nucleotides: TGTGCCAGCAGTTACTCTGGGACAGGGGTCTACGAGCAGTACTTC.

There are a few counts of this clone. The chain's CDR3 is CASSLRGTYEQYF. DNA for the CDR3: TGTGCCAGCAGCCTGAGAGGGACCTACGAGCAGTACTTC. The rearrangement links TRBV6-2 or TRBV6-3 to TRBJ2-7, with D possibly TRBD2 on 5 matching bases. The V gene lost 6 bases and the J gene lost 2 bases, with 11 bases spanning the gap. Per the germline V gene, CDR1 is MNHEY and CDR2 is SVGEGT. The CDR3 contains 13 residues.

The V gene is TRBV18, the J gene TRBJ2-1; 8 bases are a match to TRBD2. The germline V gene has CDR1 KGHSH and CDR2 LQKENI. The CDR3 contains 14 residues. Trimming at V came to 8 bases and at J to 8 bases, leaving 11 bases not matched to a gene. The CDR3 sequence is CASRERTSFDEQFF. CDR3 coding DNA: TGTGCCAGCCGTGAGCGGACTAGCTTCGATGAGCAGTTCTTC.

The chain employs TRBV11-2 and TRBJ2-7; perhaps TRBD2 as D (5 bases). Trimming left V 1 base short and J 7 bases short, with 11 bases between. CDR1 is SGHAT, CDR2 FQNNGV, per germline. The CDR3 covers 13 residues. The CDR3 spells CASSLGGPGEQYF. As DNA, the CDR3 is TGTGCCAGCAGCTTAGGCGGGCCCGGAGAGCAGTACTTC.

The rearrangement uses TRBV5-1 and TRBJ2-3; tentative D call: TRBD1 (6 bases). V lost 4 bases and J 0 bases, leaving 9 bases between the germline ends. Germline V gene lookup returns CDR1 SGHRS and CDR2 YFSETQ. The CDR3 runs 14 residues. The CDR3 protein is CASSIQGSTDTQYF. In nucleotides, the CDR3 is TGCGCCAGCAGCATTCAGGGGAGCACAGATACGCAGTATTTT.

This chain joins TRBV7-9 and TRBJ1-1, with no clear D. Germline V gene data show CDR1 as SEHNR and CDR2 as FQNEAQ (reference sequence). V lost 2 bases and J lost 5, with 15 bases in between. The CDR3 is made up of 15 amino acids. Written as DNA, the CDR3 is TGTGCCAGCAGCTTATTTTCGACACCGCTTACTGAAGCTTTCTTT. Amino acid sequence: CASSLFSTPLTEAFF. The full variable domain, with the rest looked up from reference TRBV7-9 and TRBJ1-1, is DTGVSQNPRHKITKRGQNVTFRCDPISEHNRLYWYRQTLGQGPEFLTYFQNEAQLEKSRLLSDRFSAERPKGSFSTLEIQRTEQGDSAMYLCASSLFSTPLTEAFFGQGTRLTVV.

The rearrangement uses TRBV24-1 and TRBJ2-3; 8 nucleotides match TRBD2. V lost 3 bases to trimming and J lost 6 bases; unmatched junction nucleotides: 10. CDR1 is KGHDR, CDR2 SFDVKD, per germline. This CDR3 has 16 amino acids. Here the CDR3 reads CATSDPSGSVTDTQYF. In nucleotides, the CDR3 is TGTGCCACCAGTGATCCGAGCGGGAGCGTTACTGATACGCAGTATTTT.

The chain couples TRBV6-1 to TRBJ1-2; TRBD1 matches at 7 bases. J gave up 11 bases and V 1 base, and 7 bases lay outside the gene matches. The V gene's germline CDR1 is MNHNS and CDR2 SASEGT. There are 13 residues in the CDR3. The CDR3 coding sequence is TGTGCCAGCAGTGAAGTCGGGACAGCCCTTTACACCTTC. It codes for CASSEVGTALYTF.

The chain employs TRBV3-1 (or the pseudogene TRBV3-2) and TRBJ1-1; D gene unclear. Trimming left V 0 bases short and J 3 bases short, with 14 bases between. Germline CDR1 LGHDT, CDR2 YNNKEL (reference sequence). This CDR3 has 16 amino acids. The CDR3 nucleotides read TGTGCCAGCAGCCAAGAAAGAACGGTTATTCACACTGAAGCTTTCTTT. It is translated as CASSQERTVIHTEAFF.

The chain combines TRBV6-1 with TRBJ2-6; unclear D gene. V was clipped by 3 bases and J by 0 bases, with 6 bases between them. The CDR3 covers 15 residues. The V gene's germline CDR1 is MNHNS and CDR2 SASEGT. CDR3 loop: CASSDLYSGANVLTF. CDR3 coding DNA: TGTGCCAGCAGTGATCTGTACTCTGGGGCCAACGTCCTGACTTTC.

In this sample, this clone turned up once. V and J are TRBV3-1 (or the pseudogene TRBV3-2) and TRBJ1-3; D gene uncertain. This CDR3 region has 15 residues. V lost 0 bases and J 0 bases, leaving 6 bases between the germline ends. Germline loops: CDR1 LGHDT, CDR2 YNNKEL (reference sequence). CDR3 sequence reads: CASSQDNFSGNTIYF. In nucleotides, the CDR3 is TGTGCCAGCAGCCAAGACAACTTCTCTGGAAACACCATATATTTT.

The rearrangement joins TRBV5-4 to TRBJ1-3; D gene ambiguous. Trimming cost V 5 bases and J 1 base, with 7 bases left between them. Germline V gene data show CDR1 as SGHNT and CDR2 as YYREEE (reference sequence). The CDR3 has 13 residues. The CDR3 reads CASREGSGNTIYF. For the CDR3, the DNA is TGTGCCAGCAGAGAGGGATCTGGAAACACCATATATTTT.

This chain connects TRBV6-1 to TRBJ1-5; the D is unclear. This CDR3 is 13 amino acids long. V was shortened by 2 bases and J by 5 bases, with 7 bases between the two germline ends. Germline CDR1 MNHNS, CDR2 SASEGT. The CDR3 protein is CASSERRDQPQHF. The DNA for the CDR3 is TGTGCCAGCAGTGAAAGGAGGGATCAGCCCCAGCATTTT.

The rearrangement joins TRBV18 to TRBJ1-1; TRBD1 agrees at 7 bases. The ends lost 3 bases at V and 5 bases at J; junction bases unmatched: 3. Germline V gives CDR1 KGHSH, CDR2 LQKENI. This CDR3 is built from 13 residues. In DNA form, the CDR3 reads TGTGCCAGCTCACCGACAGGGAAGACTGAAGCTTTCTTT. It codes for CASSPTGKTEAFF.

The J gene is TRBJ2-7, the V gene TRBV5-4; perhaps TRBD1 as D (6 bases). Trimming left V 0 bases short and J 6 bases short, with 22 bases between. CDR1 and CDR2 from the germline V gene are SGHNT and YYREEE (reference sequence). The CDR3 is 17 amino acids. CDR3 loop: CASSLGQGQGKVGEQYF. The CDR3 bases are TGTGCCAGCAGCTTGGGCCAGGGGCAGGGGAAGGTAGGCGAGCAGTACTTC.

The chain recombines TRBV5-4 with TRBJ1-1; D might be TRBD1 (6 bases). Germline CDR1 SGHNT, CDR2 YYREEE (reference sequence). This CDR3 comprises 14 residues. V lost 0 bases to trimming and J lost 1 base, with 7 bases between them. The CDR3 reads CASSLVGANTEAFF. CDR3 bases: TGTGCCAGCAGCTTGGTGGGGGCGAACACTGAAGCTTTCTTT.

The rearrangement uses TRBV13 and TRBJ2-3; 7 bases match TRBD2. V lost 1 base, J lost 0 bases, and 4 bases stayed unmatched. CDR3 size: 16 residues. Germline V lookup: CDR1 PRHDT, CDR2 FYEKMQ (reference sequence). This chain's CDR3 is CASSLEASGSTDTQYF. In DNA form, the CDR3 reads TGTGCCAGCAGCTTAGAGGCTAGCGGTAGCACAGATACGCAGTATTTT. The full variable domain, with the rest looked up from reference TRBV13 and TRBJ2-3, is AAGVIQSPRHLIKEKRETATLKCYPIPRHDTVYWYQQGPGQDPQFLISFYEKMQSDKGSIPDRFSAQQFSDYHSELNMSSLELGDSALYFCASSLEASGSTDTQYFGPGTRLTVL.

CDR3 sequence: CATSRDKLFSGNTIYF. The CDR3 DNA reads as TGTGCCACCAGCAGGGACAAGTTATTCTCTGGAAACACCATATATTTT. V is TRBV15 and J is TRBJ1-3; possibly TRBD1 for D (5 bases). This CDR3 contains 16 residues. CDR1 and CDR2 (germline): LNHNV, YYDKDF (reference sequence). V was pared by 3 bases and J by 0 bases, with 12 bases between.

This clone was seen more than once but under ten times. The chain combines TRBV20-1 with TRBJ2-1; 10 nucleotides line up with TRBD2. Germline V CDR1 and CDR2: DFQATT, SNEGSKA (reference sequence). Trimming removed 3 bases from V and 10 bases from J; junction bases left unmatched: 9. The CDR3 spans 14 residues. DNA for the CDR3: TGCAGTGCTAGTACTCTAGCGGGAGTTGAGGAGCAGTTCTTC. This codes for CSASTLAGVEEQFF.

The V and J genes are TRBV6-2 or TRBV6-3 and TRBJ1-4, with 11 bases that match TRBD1. CDR3 length: 13 amino acids. The germline CDR1 and CDR2 sequences are MNHEY and SVGEGT. The junction had 1 base not matched to a gene; V was cut back by 5 bases and J by 8 bases. CDR3 nucleotides: TGTGCCAGCAGTCGGACAGGGGGCGAAAAACTGTTTTTT. Translating gives CASSRTGGEKLFF.

This clone was detected once. The rearrangement uses TRBV30 and TRBJ1-1; no clear D gene. V was cut by 2 bases and J by 7 bases, with 11 bases left in between. The CDR3 has 12 residues. Per germline, CDR1 GTSNPN and CDR2 SVGIG (reference sequence). Here the CDR3 reads CAWSTAGSEAFF. CDR3 coding DNA: TGTGCCTGGAGTACCGCCGGGAGTGAAGCTTTCTTT.

The chain links TRBV6-2 or TRBV6-3 to TRBJ2-7; 8 nucleotides align to TRBD2. The V gene's germline CDR1 is MNHEY and CDR2 SVGEGT. The CDR3 covers 14 residues. With V trimmed by 5 bases and J by 6 bases, 9 bases remained unmatched. In nucleotides, the CDR3 is TGTGCCAGCAGTCCCGGGACTAGTATAACCGAGCAGTACTTC. Translating it yields CASSPGTSITEQYF.

The chain combines TRBV20-1 with TRBJ2-1; 10 positions match TRBD2. CDR1 and CDR2 (germline): DFQATT, SNEGSKA (reference sequence). The CDR3 runs 11 residues. The CDR3 region has the DNA TGCAGCGTTAGCGGGAGGCGGGAGCAGTTCTTC. Its protein product is CSVSGRREQFF.

Written as DNA, the CDR3 is TGTGCCAGCAGCTCACCTGGGTGGGGGGGGAATACAATCGAGCAGTACTTC. This translates into CASSSPGWGGNTIEQYF. This chain uses TRBV11-3 with TRBJ2-7, with 7 nucleotides matching TRBD2. The junction had 18 bases not matched to a gene; V was cut back by 4 bases and J by 6 bases. Per the germline V gene, CDR1 is SGHNT and CDR2 is YENEEA. This CDR3 is 17 amino acids long.

About this clone itself: An end of the junction differs from the germline gene, which may be a read error. The chain recombines TRBV7-7 with TRBJ2-1, with D maybe TRBD2 (6 bases). CDR3 length equals 15 residues. Per germline, CDR1 SSHAT and CDR2 FNYEAQ (reference sequence). The CDR3 reads CASSPGLQHYNEQFF. The CDR3 nucleotides read TGTGCTAGCAGCCCGGGACTCCAGCACTACAATGAGCAGTTCTTC.

This clone has a count of ten or more. Other DNA sequences in the same sample also yield this CDR3. CDR3 DNA sequence: TGTGCCAGTAGTATGGGCAGAAACACTGAAGCTTTCTTT. This encodes CASSMGRNTEAFF. The chain carries TRBV19 and TRBJ1-1, with D uncertain. Germline-derived CDR1 and CDR2 are LNHDA and SQIVND (reference sequence). CDR3 length: 13 amino acids. V lost 3 bases and J 2 bases, leaving 7 bases between the germline ends.

The chain links TRBV30 to TRBJ1-2; 10 bases are shared with TRBD1. CDR3 size: 15 residues. Trimming removed 2 bases from V and 2 bases from J; junction bases left unmatched: 5. Germline V gives CDR1 GTSNPN, CDR2 SVGIG (reference sequence). CDR3 residues: CAWSRGQGGNYGYTF. The CDR3 DNA sequence: TGTGCCTGGAGTCGCGGACAGGGGGGAAACTATGGCTACACCTTC.

This sequence joins TRBV24-1 and TRBJ1-1; tentatively, D is TRBD1 (6 bases). Germline CDR1 and CDR2: KGHDR and SFDVKD. The CDR3 totals 13 residues. Trimming pared 4 bases from V and 9 bases from J, leaving 14 bases between. CDR3 sequence reads: CATSDSTGSKAFF. For the CDR3, the DNA is TGTGCCACCAGTGACTCTACAGGGTCCAAAGCTTTCTTT.

The table lists this clone with a few counts. The chain has TRBV2 and TRBJ1-4; TRBD1 agrees at 9 bases. The CDR3 consists of 15 residues. Trimming at V came to 4 bases and at J to 4 bases, leaving 4 bases not matched to a gene. CDR1 and CDR2 from the germline V gene are SNHLY and FYNNEI. CDR3 in DNA: TGTGCCAGCAGTGCCGGACAGGGGCTTAATGAAAAACTGTTTTTT. It specifies CASSAGQGLNEKLFF.